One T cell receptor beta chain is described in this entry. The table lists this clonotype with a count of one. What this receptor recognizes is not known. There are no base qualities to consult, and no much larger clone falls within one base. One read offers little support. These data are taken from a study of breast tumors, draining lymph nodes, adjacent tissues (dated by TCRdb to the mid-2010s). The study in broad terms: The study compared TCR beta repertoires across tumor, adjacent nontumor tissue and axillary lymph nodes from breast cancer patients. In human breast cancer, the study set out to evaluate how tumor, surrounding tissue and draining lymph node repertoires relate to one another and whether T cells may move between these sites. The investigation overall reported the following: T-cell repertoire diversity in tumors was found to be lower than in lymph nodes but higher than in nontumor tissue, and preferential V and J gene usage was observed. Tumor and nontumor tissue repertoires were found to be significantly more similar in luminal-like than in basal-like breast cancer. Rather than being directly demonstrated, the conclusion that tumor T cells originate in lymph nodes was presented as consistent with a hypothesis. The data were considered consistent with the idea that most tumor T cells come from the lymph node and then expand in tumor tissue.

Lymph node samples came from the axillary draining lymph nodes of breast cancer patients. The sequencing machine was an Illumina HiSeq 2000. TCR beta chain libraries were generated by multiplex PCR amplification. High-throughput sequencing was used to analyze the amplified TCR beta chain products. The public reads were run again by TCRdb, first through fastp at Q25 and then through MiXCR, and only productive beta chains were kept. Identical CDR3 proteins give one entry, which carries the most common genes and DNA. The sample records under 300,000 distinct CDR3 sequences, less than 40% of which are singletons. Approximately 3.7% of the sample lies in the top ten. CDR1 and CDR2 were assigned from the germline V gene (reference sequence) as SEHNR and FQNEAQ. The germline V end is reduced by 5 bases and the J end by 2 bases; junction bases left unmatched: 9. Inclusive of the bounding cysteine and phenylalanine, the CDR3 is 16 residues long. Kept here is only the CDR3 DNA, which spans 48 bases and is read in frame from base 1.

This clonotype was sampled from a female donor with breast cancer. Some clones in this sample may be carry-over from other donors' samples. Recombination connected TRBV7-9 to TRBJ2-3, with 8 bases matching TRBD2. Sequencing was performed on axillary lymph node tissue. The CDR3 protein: CASSGVGGAITDTQYF. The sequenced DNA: TGTGCCAGCAGCGGAGTCGGGGGGGCTATCACAGATACGCAGTATTTT.